One and the same sample provided the 11 T cell receptor beta chains below, sequenced in a study of blood T cell repertoires in COVID-19. TCRdb's table, derived via immunoSEQ multiplex PCR, lists solely in-frame clones and lacks some. This table holds around 290,000 clones, roughly 90% found once. Sequenced material: peripheral blood. Receptors were obtained from a woman in her 30s with COVID-19, enrolled during active disease.

On this clone itself: It is unclear where the CDR3 begins or ends on the DNA, so no DNA is shown, and the CDR3 is as TCRdb lists it. This chain links TRBV15 with TRBJ1-2; the table's D call, TRBD1, was not checked against the DNA. Germline assignment: CDR1 LNHNV and CDR2 YYDKDF (reference sequence). 16 amino acids form the CDR3, both terminal residues included. The CDR3 reads CATSILDSLTNYGYTF.

The chain recombines TRBV18 with TRBJ2-5, with unresolved D. The CDR3 contains 12 residues. The germline V gene encodes CDR1 KGHSH and CDR2 LQKENI. V lost 3 bases and J lost 1, with 3 bases in between. CDR3 loop: CASSPSQETQYF. The CDR3 DNA follows: TGTGCCAGCTCACCCTCCCAAGAGACCCAGTACTTC.

This clone was seen just once. The rearrangement joins TRBV2 to TRBJ2-1; D is possibly TRBD2 (6 bases). The CDR3 runs to 16 residues. Germline V gives CDR1 SNHLY, CDR2 FYNNEI. V lost 2 bases and J lost 5, with 16 bases in between. The CDR3 DNA sequence: TGTGCCAGCAGTGAATGGGTTAGCGGAAATGACAATGAGCAGTTCTTC. Protein: CASSEWVSGNDNEQFF.

This chain joins TRBV5-8 and TRBJ2-5; 7 nucleotides align to TRBD2. The junction had 7 bases not matched to a gene; V was cut back by 0 bases and J by 2 bases. Germline CDR1 reads SGHTS; CDR2 reads YDEGEE. The CDR3 runs 16 residues. CDR3 residues: CASSLAGRAGQETQYF. CDR3 nucleotide sequence: TGTGCCAGCAGCTTGGCCGGGCGAGCGGGACAAGAGACCCAGTACTTC.

The chain carries TRBV28 and TRBJ1-5; no clear D. This CDR3 comprises 15 residues. The germline V and J ends were trimmed by 4 bases and 1 base, with 11 bases remaining between them. Germline-derived CDR1 and CDR2 are MDHEN and SYDVKM. DNA for the CDR3: TGTGCCAGCAGTTACGAGGGAAAGAGCAATCAGCCCCAGCATTTT. Its translation is CASSYEGKSNQPQHF.

The chain has TRBV10-3 and TRBJ2-7, with TRBD2 as a possible D gene (6 bases). The germline gives CDR1 ENHRY, CDR2 SYGVKD. V was clipped by 3 bases and J by 4 bases, with 16 bases between them. The CDR3 loop spans 15 amino acids. The CDR3: CAISDPLATVYEQYF. The CDR3 DNA is TGTGCCATCAGTGATCCCCTAGCGACCGTTTACGAGCAGTACTTC.

J is TRBJ1-3 and V is TRBV5-8; TRBD1 might be the D (6 bases). Germline lookup yields CDR1 SGHTS and CDR2 YDEGEE. Trimming stripped 0 bases from V and 0 bases from J, with 10 bases between. This CDR3 is built from 16 residues. CDR3 sequence reads: CASSLAGGASGNTIYF. The CDR3, as DNA: TGTGCCAGCAGCTTGGCCGGGGGGGCCTCTGGAAACACCATATATTTT.

The V gene is TRBV18, the J gene TRBJ1-2; no definite D call. The length of the CDR3 is 14 residues. Trimming pared 3 bases from V and 4 bases from J, leaving 12 bases between. Germline V gives CDR1 KGHSH, CDR2 LQKENI. Written as DNA, the CDR3 is TGTGCCAGCTCACCCGGACGGGGAAGCTATGGCTACACCTTC. Protein sequence: CASSPGRGSYGYTF.

V gene TRBV5-1 combines with J gene TRBJ1-1; 11 nucleotides agree with TRBD1. Germline CDR1 reads SGHRS; CDR2 reads YFSETQ. This CDR3 region has 15 residues. V shed 5 bases and J 4 bases; nucleotides not matched to a gene: 7. The CDR3 reads CASRPGTGGGTEAFF. The CDR3 DNA reads TGCGCCAGCAGACCCGGGACAGGGGGTGGCACTGAAGCTTTCTTT. The full variable domain, in which reference TRBV5-1 and TRBJ1-1 provide the parts outside the CDR3, is KAGVTQTPRYLIKTRGQQVTLSCSPISGHRSVSWYQQTPGQGLQFLFEYFSETQRNKGNFPGRFSGRQFSNSRSEMNVSTLELGDSALYLCASRPGTGGGTEAFFGQGTRLTVV.

The V gene is TRBV11-3, the J gene TRBJ2-3, with D tentatively TRBD1 (6 bases). The CDR3 consists of 13 residues. Between the trimmed V and J ends, which lost 6 bases and 2 bases, there was a span of 9 bases. Germline CDR1 reads SGHNT; CDR2 reads YENEEA. CDR3 DNA sequence: TGTGCCAGCAGTCAGGGGTCCACAGATACGCAGTATTTT. Translated: CASSQGSTDTQYF.

The V gene is TRBV5-1, the J gene TRBJ2-1; 7 bases align to TRBD2. Losses at the gene ends were 1 base for V and 5 bases for J; bases not matched to a gene: 6. The germline gives CDR1 SGHRS, CDR2 YFSETQ. The CDR3 is made up of 15 amino acids. The CDR3, as DNA: TGCGCCAGCAGCTTGCGTTATGGGAGGGACAATGAGCAGTTCTTC. Protein product: CASSLRYGRDNEQFF.